The rows below give T cell receptor beta chains drawn from one sample of a study of blood T cells in healthy people across ages. In TCRdb, the 5' RACE reads were re-called with MiXCR into one record per CDR3 protein. In the table there are hundreds of thousands of distinct CDR3 sequences, around half of which are singletons. Material: blood. The origin of the receptors is a woman between 55 and 75 years old in good health. CDR3s include the opening cysteine and the closing phenylalanine or tryptophan. The order of the fields is V gene, J gene, CDR3 protein.

>TRBV12-3/TRBV12-4|TRBJ2-1
CATLRGGVSGEQFF
>TRBV27|TRBJ1-5
CASSLSGSVYQPQHF
>TRBV6-2/TRBV6-3|TRBJ2-1
CASSPRETMGNEQFF
>TRBV3-1|TRBJ2-1
CASSQGSVGWDEQFF
>TRBV7-2|TRBJ1-2
CASSLDRQDYGYTF
>TRBV11-2|TRBJ2-1
CASSPGLAGLYNEQFF
>TRBV20-1|TRBJ1-5
CSARMAQGNQPQHF
>TRBV2|TRBJ1-5
CASSEYRNQPQHF
>TRBV5-1|TRBJ2-7
CASSYQMGQVYEQYF
>TRBV18|TRBJ2-1
CASSPLGAGKSNEQFF
>TRBV29-1|TRBJ2-3
CSVEIQREMVDTQYF
>TRBV20-1|TRBJ1-2
CITPNYGYTF
>TRBV27|TRBJ2-1
CASSEVAGGGGAEQFF
>TRBV5-1|TRBJ2-2
CASSPSGTSGSGGELFF
>TRBV30|TRBJ2-3
CAWSAYRLSTDTQYF
>TRBV5-1|TRBJ2-1
CASSLELAGGIDEQFF
>TRBV29-1|TRBJ2-3
CSVERGASTDTQYF
>TRBV6-5|TRBJ2-3
CASSYSSTVSTDTQYF
>TRBV4-1|TRBJ1-2
CASSPPGGNYGYTF
>TRBV2|TRBJ2-3
CASSPGVWTDTQYF
>TRBV20-1|TRBJ2-2
CSARSPGQGYTGELFF
>TRBV25-1|TRBJ2-7
CASRLSYEQYF
>TRBV16|TRBJ2-1
CASSLSLGGSPYNEQFF
>TRBV5-1|TRBJ2-1
CASSPGIAAVSSYNEQFF
>TRBV6-5|TRBJ1-2
CASSSTGPYGYTF
>TRBV20-1|TRBJ2-7
CSARGQTSSYEQYF
>TRBV5-6|TRBJ2-7
CASSFGLELYNEQYF
>TRBV5-1|TRBJ1-2
CASSPSGTAIYGYTF
>TRBV29-1|TRBJ2-7
CSVGDSQQQYF
>TRBV3-1|TRBJ2-7
CASSQVRQQYF
>TRBV7-2|TRBJ2-6
CASSLEPTGGSSGANVLTF
>TRBV20-1|TRBJ2-3
CSPSPSGRADTQYF
>TRBV20-1|TRBJ2-1
CSAIGLAGLSEQFF
>TRBV20-1|TRBJ2-3
CSAPRSGSTDTQYF
>TRBV2|TRBJ1-1
CASSEVPDRMNTEAFF